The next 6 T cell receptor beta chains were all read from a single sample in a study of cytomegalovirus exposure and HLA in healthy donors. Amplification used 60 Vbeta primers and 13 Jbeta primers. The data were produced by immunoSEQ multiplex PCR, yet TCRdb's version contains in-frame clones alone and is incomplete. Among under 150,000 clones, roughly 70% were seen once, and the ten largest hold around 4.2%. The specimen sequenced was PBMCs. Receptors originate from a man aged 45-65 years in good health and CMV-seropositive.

The DNA of the CDR3 is TGCGCCAGCAGAGGACAGATTGAAGCTTTCTTT. As protein: CASRGQIEAFF. The chain employs TRBV5-1 and TRBJ1-1, with TRBD1 as a possible D gene (6 bases). This CDR3 region has 11 residues. Trimming removed 5 bases from V and 7 bases from J, with 9 bases in between. Germline V gene lookup returns CDR1 SGHRS and CDR2 YFSETQ. Full variable domain (remainder filled in from reference TRBV5-1 and TRBJ1-1): KAGVTQTPRYLIKTRGQQVTLSCSPISGHRSVSWYQQTPGQGLQFLFEYFSETQRNKGNFPGRFSGRQFSNSRSEMNVSTLELGDSALYLCASRGQIEAFFGQGTRLTVV.

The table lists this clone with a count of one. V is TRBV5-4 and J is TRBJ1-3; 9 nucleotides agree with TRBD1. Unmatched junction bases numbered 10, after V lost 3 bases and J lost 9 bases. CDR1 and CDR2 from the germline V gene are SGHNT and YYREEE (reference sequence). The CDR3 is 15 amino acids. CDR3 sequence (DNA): TGTGCCAGCAGCTCGCCGGGACAGGGTTCGACCACCATATATTTT. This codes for CASSSPGQGSTTIYF.

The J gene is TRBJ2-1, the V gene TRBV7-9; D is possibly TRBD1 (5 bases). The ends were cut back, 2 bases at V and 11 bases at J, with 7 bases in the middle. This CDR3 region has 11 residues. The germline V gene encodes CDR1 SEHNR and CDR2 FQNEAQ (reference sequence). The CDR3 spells CASSLPGKQFF. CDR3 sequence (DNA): TGTGCCAGCAGCTTACCAGGGAAGCAGTTCTTC.

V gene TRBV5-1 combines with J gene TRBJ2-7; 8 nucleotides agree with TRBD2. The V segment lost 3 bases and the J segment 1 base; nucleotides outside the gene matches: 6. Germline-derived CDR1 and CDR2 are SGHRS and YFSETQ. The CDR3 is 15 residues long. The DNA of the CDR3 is TGCGCCAGCAGCTCCGGCGGGGGGCTTTCCTACGAGCAGTACTTC. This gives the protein CASSSGGGLSYEQYF.

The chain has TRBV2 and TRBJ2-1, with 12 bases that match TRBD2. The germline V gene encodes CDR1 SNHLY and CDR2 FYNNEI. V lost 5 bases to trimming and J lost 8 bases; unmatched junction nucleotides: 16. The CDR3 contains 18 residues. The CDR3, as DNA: TGTGCCAGCAGTAGGACTAGCGGGGTTGAAAGCTCCGACCATGAGCAGTTCTTC. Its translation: CASSRTSGVESSDHEQFF.

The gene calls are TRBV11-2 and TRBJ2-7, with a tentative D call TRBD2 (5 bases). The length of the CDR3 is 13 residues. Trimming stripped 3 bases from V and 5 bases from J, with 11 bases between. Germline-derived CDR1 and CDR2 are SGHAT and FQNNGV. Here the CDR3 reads CASSFGGYDEQYF. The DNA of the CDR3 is TGTGCCAGCAGCTTTGGCGGGTACGACGAGCAGTACTTC.